The 20 T cell receptor beta chains given below trace back to one sample, sequenced in a study of identical twins. Each CDR3 protein is one row after TCRdb ran MiXCR on the 5' RACE reads. The data hold approximately 690,000 distinct CDR3 sequences, with around 5.7% observed a single time. Sequenced: naive T cells sorted from blood. These TCRs come from a man aged 18 to 30 in good health.

This clonotype was detected only a few times. This sequence joins TRBV5-1 and TRBJ2-1; D might be TRBD2 (5 bases). V was trimmed by 2 bases and J by 5 bases, leaving 11 bases between them. This CDR3 spans 14 amino acids. CDR1 SGHRS and CDR2 YFSETQ come from the germline V gene. The CDR3 protein is CASSLNFGDNEQFF. CDR3 sequence (DNA): TGCGCCAGCAGCTTAAACTTCGGGGACAATGAGCAGTTCTTC.

This clonotype was detected many times. This rearrangement joins TRBV10-3 to TRBJ2-1; 8 bases match TRBD1. The germline CDR1 and CDR2 sequences are ENHRY and SYGVKD. Trimming at V came to 4 bases and at J to 5 bases, leaving 4 bases not matched to a gene. CDR3 size: 14 residues. CDR3 nucleotides: TGTGCCATCAGTGGACAGGGGCAGGACAATGAGCAGTTCTTC. Protein: CAISGQGQDNEQFF.

This clonotype was counted many times. The chain combines TRBV20-1 with TRBJ2-1; 11 nucleotides match TRBD2. CDR1 and CDR2 (germline): DFQATT, SNEGSKA (reference sequence). Trimming cost V 5 bases and J 5 bases; bases outside gene matches: 5. The CDR3 has 14 residues. The CDR3: CSASIAGGDNEQFF. The CDR3 nucleotides are TGCAGTGCTTCAATAGCGGGAGGGGACAATGAGCAGTTCTTC.

V is TRBV6-2 or TRBV6-3 and J is TRBJ2-2; 7 nucleotides agree with TRBD2. Looked up from germline, CDR1 is MNHEY and CDR2 is SVGEGT. Trimming removed 7 bases from V and 4 bases from J; junction bases left unmatched: 9. This CDR3 has 15 residues. CDR3 in DNA: TGTGCCAGCAACCCCTACGGGAGGAGCACCGGGGAGCTGTTTTTT. It specifies CASNPYGRSTGELFF.

This clonotype was recorded at least ten times. The V call is TRBV12-3 or TRBV12-4, the J call TRBJ2-5; 7 nucleotides match TRBD2. The V gene end was trimmed by 8 bases and the J gene end by 3 bases; junction bases not matched to a gene: 3. The CDR3 consists of 12 residues. The DNA for the CDR3 is TGTGCCAGCGGGCTAGCGGAAGAGACCCAGTACTTC. Translating it yields CASGLAEETQYF.

This chain uses TRBV4-1 with TRBJ1-1; weak D call: TRBD1 (5 bases). CDR1 is MGHRA, CDR2 YSYEKL, per germline. The V and J ends lost 0 bases and 12 bases respectively, with 14 bases between them. CDR3 length: 13 residues. Here the CDR3 reads CASSQDRTSPSFF. CDR3 bases: TGCGCCAGCAGCCAAGATCGGACAAGCCCTTCTTTCTTT.

This clonotype has a count of ten or more. The genes are TRBV10-3 and TRBJ1-5; no firm D call. The length of the CDR3 is 12 residues. The germline CDR1 and CDR2 sequences are ENHRY and SYGVKD. V shed 9 bases and J shed 0 bases, with 6 bases lying between them. CDR3 coding DNA: TGTGCCATTGGACCTAGCAATCAGCCCCAGCATTTT. This translates into CAIGPSNQPQHF.

The rearrangement links TRBV7-9 to TRBJ1-1; D ambiguous. CDR1 and CDR2 from the germline V gene are SEHNR and FQNEAQ (reference sequence). Trimming took 3 bases from V and 6 from J, leaving 14 bases between them. This CDR3 spans 14 amino acids. CDR3 residues: CASSLDRPVAEAFF. The CDR3 DNA follows: TGTGCCAGCAGCTTGGACCGGCCGGTAGCTGAAGCTTTCTTT.

This clonotype was counted ten times or more. The chain uses TRBV12-5 and TRBJ1-5; no definite D call. Germline CDR1 LGHNT, CDR2 FRNRAP. Trimming stripped 3 bases from V and 0 bases from J, with 18 bases between. This CDR3 has 18 residues. In DNA form, the CDR3 reads TGTGCTAGTGGTTTCTTTACCGGCCGCCCAGATAGCAATCAGCCCCAGCATTTT. Translated: CASGFFTGRPDSNQPQHF.

The sample holds many counts of this clonotype. The chain joins TRBV5-1 to TRBJ1-2, with D hard to call. The CDR3 spans 13 residues. Between the trimmed V and J ends, which lost 2 bases and 10 bases, there was a span of 15 bases. Germline CDR1 is SGHRS and CDR2 is YFSETQ. CDR3 coding DNA: TGCGCCAGCAGCTTCAGCGCCCTTGCTGACTACACCTTC. Translating gives CASSFSALADYTF. The full variable domain, in which reference TRBV5-1 and TRBJ1-2 provide the parts outside the CDR3, is KAGVTQTPRYLIKTRGQQVTLSCSPISGHRSVSWYQQTPGQGLQFLFEYFSETQRNKGNFPGRFSGRQFSNSRSEMNVSTLELGDSALYLCASSFSALADYTFGSGTRLTVV.

For this clonotype: Compared with germline, one end of the junction differs, possibly owing to a read error. V and J are TRBV18 and TRBJ2-6; D is undetermined. This CDR3 spans 12 amino acids. Germline CDR1 is KGHSH and CDR2 is LQKENI. CDR3 sequence: CASSAPAGILTF. Here the CDR3 DNA reads TGTGCCAGCTCAGCACCTGCCGGAATCCTGACTTTC. Using reference TRBV18 and TRBJ2-6 for the parts outside the CDR3, the full variable domain is NAGVMQNPRHLVRRRGQEARLRCSPMKGHSHVYWYRQLPEEGLKFMVYLQKENIIDESGMPKERFSAEFPKEGPSILRIQQVVRGDSAAYFCASSAPAGILTFGAGSRLTVL.

The chain carries TRBV5-1 and TRBJ2-6; 7 bases agree with TRBD1. The CDR3 runs to 18 residues. Losses at the gene ends were 5 bases for V and 2 bases for J; bases not matched to a gene: 13. Germline V CDR1 and CDR2: SGHRS, YFSETQ. CDR3 loop: CASRASGQAFTGANVLTF. The CDR3 nucleotides read TGCGCCAGCAGGGCCTCTGGACAGGCTTTTACTGGGGCCAACGTCCTGACTTTC.

There are many counts of this clonotype. This rearrangement joins TRBV7-9 to TRBJ1-3; the D gene is possibly TRBD1 (5 bases). Trimming shortened V by 5 bases and J by 0 bases, and 11 bases separated the two germline ends. This CDR3 contains 15 residues. CDR1 and CDR2 from the germline V gene are SEHNR and FQNEAQ (reference sequence). CDR3 region: CASSLSGTSGNTIYF. The CDR3 DNA follows: TGTGCCAGCAGCCTCTCCGGGACCTCTGGAAACACCATATATTTT.

This clonotype turned up a few times. The chain has TRBV7-9 and TRBJ2-6, with TRBD1 matching 7 bases. Germline values: CDR1 SEHNR, CDR2 FQNEAQ (reference sequence). This CDR3 spans 16 amino acids. Trimming cost V 5 bases and J 3 bases; bases outside gene matches: 7. CDR3 loop: CASSQRQGIGANVLTF. The CDR3, as DNA: TGTGCCAGCAGCCAAAGACAGGGTATTGGGGCCAACGTCCTGACTTTC.

This clonotype appeared a few times. The chain couples TRBV5-1 to TRBJ1-2; 7 nucleotides agree with TRBD1. CDR3 length: 14 residues. J was trimmed by 8 bases and V by 0 bases; bases with no gene match: 7. From germline, CDR1 is SGHRS and CDR2 YFSETQ. The CDR3 nucleotides are TGCGCCAGCAGCTTGGGCGCCGGGACAGACGGCTACACCTTC. This gives the protein CASSLGAGTDGYTF.

The V call is TRBV12-3 or TRBV12-4, the J call TRBJ1-2; tentative D call: TRBD1 (5 bases). V lost 7 bases, J lost 5 bases, and 17 bases lay in between. The CDR3 is 14 amino acids. DNA of the CDR3: TGTGCCAGCATGGGGGGAACCTCAGGATATGGCTACACCTTC. Protein product: CASMGGTSGYGYTF.

This clonotype was seen repeatedly, ten times or more. J is TRBJ2-3 and V is TRBV29-1, with D possibly being TRBD1 (5 bases). Trimming shortened V by 6 bases and J by 4 bases, and 14 bases separated the two germline ends. This CDR3 contains 13 residues. The germline V gene has CDR1 SQVTM and CDR2 ANQGSEA. The chain's CDR3 is CSVLTRVADTQYF. The CDR3 DNA reads as TGCAGCGTCCTGACCAGGGTCGCAGATACGCAGTATTTT.

The chain recombines TRBV12-3 or TRBV12-4 with TRBJ2-5, with TRBD1 identical over 8 bases. Trimming removed 5 bases from V and 5 bases from J; junction bases left unmatched: 10. The CDR3 length is 15 residues. The CDR3: CASSLDRGGRETQYF. For the CDR3, the DNA is TGTGCCAGCAGTCTCGACAGGGGTGGTAGGGAGACCCAGTACTTC.

This clonotype was recorded many times. V is TRBV20-1 and J is TRBJ2-2, with TRBD2 identical over 11 bases. V was clipped by 4 bases and J by 5 bases; unmatched bases: 6. The CDR3 is 15 residues long. Germline CDR1 and CDR2: DFQATT and SNEGSKA (reference sequence). The CDR3 sequence: CSAKLAGVDTGELFF. The CDR3 coding sequence is TGCAGTGCTAAACTAGCGGGAGTGGATACCGGGGAGCTGTTTTTT.

This clonotype was counted many times. The chain joins TRBV5-1 to TRBJ2-2; no reliable D call. CDR1 and CDR2 (germline): SGHRS, YFSETQ. The CDR3 runs 15 residues. V lost 6 bases, J lost 4 bases, and 16 bases lay in between. The CDR3 nucleotides are TGCGCCAGCACTTTACCAGAGTCCTCCACCGGGGAGCTGTTTTTT. Amino acids: CASTLPESSTGELFF.